This TCR beta chain was recorded in a study of blood T cell repertoires in COVID-19. Original handling: Estimated nucleated cell counts came from reference gene primer amplification. Here immunoSEQ multiplex PCR was the method, and the copy in TCRdb shows in-frame clones only, minus some. The V and J calls and the clone size are those of that table, but D and trimming were determined from the DNA. Of roughly 15,000 clones in the sample, around 75% were seen once. This clonotype originated in a man in his sixties with acute or convalescent COVID-19. The sequenced sample was peripheral blood.

Here the CDR3 reads CASSYEGLNTEAFF. DNA of the CDR3: TGTGCCAGCAGTTACGAGGGTCTGAACACTGAAGCTTTCTTT. This rearrangement joins TRBV6-5 to TRBJ1-1; unclear D gene. In germline, CDR1 is MNHEY, CDR2 SVGAGI. This CDR3 region has 14 residues. V lost 2 bases, J lost 0 bases, and 7 bases lay in between.